The 13 T cell receptor beta chains in this list originate from one sample, sequenced in a study of blood T cell repertoires in COVID-19. Measured with immunoSEQ multiplex PCR; TCRdb has only the in-frame clones, and not every one. The table includes approximately 280,000 clones, around 88% detected once. Sequencing used PBMCs or T cells enriched from blood (not recorded which). These receptors came from a woman aged 40 to 49 who had recovered from COVID-19.

This chain connects TRBV20-1 to TRBJ2-7; TRBD2 agrees at 7 bases. Trimming removed 3 bases from V and 7 bases from J; junction bases left unmatched: 6. Germline CDR1 DFQATT, CDR2 SNEGSKA (reference sequence). There are 12 residues in the CDR3. The CDR3 sequence: CSASSGGWEQYF. The CDR3 DNA follows: TGCAGTGCTAGTTCGGGGGGTTGGGAGCAGTACTTC.

J is TRBJ2-1 and V is TRBV4-1; 7 bases fit TRBD2. The CDR3 totals 16 residues. With V trimmed by 0 bases and J by 6 bases, 8 bases remained unmatched. Germline V gene data show CDR1 as MGHRA and CDR2 as YSYEKL. This CDR3 reads CASSQEGGWRGNEQFF. DNA for the CDR3: TGCGCCAGCAGCCAAGAGGGGGGGTGGAGAGGCAATGAGCAGTTCTTC.

The table lists this clone with a count of one. The chain joins TRBV28 to TRBJ1-2, with D perhaps matching TRBD1 (5 bases). Germline CDR1 MDHEN, CDR2 SYDVKM. The CDR3 spans 12 residues. The V gene lost 6 bases and the J gene lost 4 bases, with 9 bases spanning the gap. This CDR3 is CASRVQVYGYTF. CDR3 nucleotides: TGTGCCAGCAGGGTACAGGTCTATGGCTACACCTTC.

V gene TRBV5-1 combines with J gene TRBJ2-1; 8 nucleotides agree with TRBD2. There are 14 residues in the CDR3. Germline CDR1 reads SGHRS; CDR2 reads YFSETQ. The ends lost 2 bases at V and 10 bases at J; junction bases unmatched: 8. The CDR3 spells CASSFDGRAWEQFF. DNA for the CDR3: TGCGCCAGCAGCTTTGACGGGAGGGCCTGGGAGCAGTTCTTC.

The chain has TRBV10-3 and TRBJ2-7; a possible D gene is TRBD1 (8 bases). Between the trimmed V and J ends, which lost 2 bases and 2 bases, there was a span of 13 bases. The CDR3 has 15 amino acids. The germline V gene has CDR1 ENHRY and CDR2 SYGVKD. The chain's CDR3 is CAISEGGGQAYEQYF. Here the CDR3 DNA reads TGTGCCATCAGTGAGGGGGGGGGACAGGCCTACGAGCAGTACTTC.

The CDR3: CASSQGTGGLGTDTQYF. For the CDR3, the DNA is TGTGCCAGCAGCCAAGGAACCGGGGGGCTCGGGACAGATACGCAGTATTTT. The rearrangement links TRBV4-2 to TRBJ2-3; D perhaps matches TRBD2 (7 bases). Germline loops: CDR1 LGHNA, CDR2 YNFKEQ. This CDR3 contains 17 residues. V lost 1 base, J lost 3 bases, and 17 bases lay in between.

The chain links TRBV9 to TRBJ1-4; no clear D gene. This CDR3 is built from 15 residues. The V and J ends lost 4 bases and 3 bases respectively, with 13 bases between them. The germline V gene has CDR1 SGDLS and CDR2 YYNGEE. The DNA of the CDR3 is TGTGCCAGCAGCCCCCTGGAACAGTCTAATGAAAAACTGTTTTTT. Its protein product is CASSPLEQSNEKLFF.

The chain employs TRBV15 and TRBJ2-7; no clear D. V was shortened by 2 bases and J by 0 bases, with 11 bases between the two germline ends. The CDR3 sequence is 15 residues long. The germline CDR1 and CDR2 sequences are LNHNV and YYDKDF (reference sequence). The DNA of the CDR3 is TGTGCCACCAGCAGACTGCGGAGAGACTCCTACGAGCAGTACTTC. Encoded protein: CATSRLRRDSYEQYF.

V and J are TRBV29-1 and TRBJ2-3; tentative D call: TRBD2 (5 bases). V was trimmed by 4 bases and J by 2 bases, leaving 13 bases between them. Germline lookup yields CDR1 SQVTM and CDR2 ANQGSEA. This CDR3 spans 14 amino acids. DNA for the CDR3: TGCAGCGTTGGGGCGGGCGGCCTCACAGATACGCAGTATTTT. Protein product: CSVGAGGLTDTQYF.

This clone has a single count. The chain is built from TRBV28 and TRBJ1-4; D unresolved. Per germline, CDR1 MDHEN and CDR2 SYDVKM. The V gene lost 6 bases and the J gene lost 7 bases, with 15 bases spanning the gap. The CDR3 totals 14 residues. Here the CDR3 DNA reads TGTGCCAGCAGCAACCAGGTTGTGGTTGAAAAACTGTTTTTT. Residues: CASSNQVVVEKLFF.

This sequence joins TRBV28 and TRBJ1-2; D is unclear. The ends were cut back, 3 bases at V and 5 bases at J, with 7 bases in the middle. The CDR3 runs 12 residues. Germline V CDR1 and CDR2: MDHEN, SYDVKM. CDR3 residues: CASSLNSYGYTF. The DNA of the CDR3 is TGTGCCAGCAGTTTGAACAGTTATGGCTACACCTTC.

The chain has TRBV5-6 and TRBJ1-5, with a possible D match to TRBD1 (6 bases). Trimming removed 1 base from V and 1 base from J, with 12 bases in between. The CDR3 extends over 16 amino acids. Germline V gene data show CDR1 as SGHDT and CDR2 as YYEEEE. The CDR3 is CASSLYGGASNQPQHF. The CDR3 DNA reads as TGTGCCAGCAGCTTGTACGGGGGGGCAAGCAATCAGCCCCAGCATTTT.

This sequence joins TRBV18 and TRBJ2-7; maybe TRBD2 (6 bases). From germline, CDR1 is KGHSH and CDR2 LQKENI. V lost 2 bases, J lost 4 bases, and 12 bases lay in between. The CDR3 is made up of 14 amino acids. The chain's CDR3 is CASSPTGLKYEQYF. The CDR3 coding sequence is TGTGCCAGCTCACCAACGGGACTTAAATACGAGCAGTACTTC. Full variable domain (outside the CDR3, taken from reference TRBV18 and TRBJ2-7): NAGVMQNPRHLVRRRGQEARLRCSPMKGHSHVYWYRQLPEEGLKFMVYLQKENIIDESGMPKERFSAEFPKEGPSILRIQQVVRGDSAAYFCASSPTGLKYEQYFGPGTRLTVT.